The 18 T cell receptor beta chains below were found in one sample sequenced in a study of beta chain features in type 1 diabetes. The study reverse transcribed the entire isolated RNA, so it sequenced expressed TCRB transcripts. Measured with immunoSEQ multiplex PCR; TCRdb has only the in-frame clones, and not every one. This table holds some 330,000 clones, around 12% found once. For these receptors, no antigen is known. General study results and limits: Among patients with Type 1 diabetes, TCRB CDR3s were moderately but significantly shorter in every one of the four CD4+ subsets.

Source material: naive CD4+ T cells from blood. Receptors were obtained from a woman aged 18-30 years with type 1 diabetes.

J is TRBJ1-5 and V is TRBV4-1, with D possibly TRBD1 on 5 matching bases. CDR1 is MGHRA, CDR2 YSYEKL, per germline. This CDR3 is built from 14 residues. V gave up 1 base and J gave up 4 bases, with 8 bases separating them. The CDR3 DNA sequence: TGCGCCAGCAGCCAAGGGACACCTAATCAGCCCCAGCATTTT. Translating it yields CASSQGTPNQPQHF.

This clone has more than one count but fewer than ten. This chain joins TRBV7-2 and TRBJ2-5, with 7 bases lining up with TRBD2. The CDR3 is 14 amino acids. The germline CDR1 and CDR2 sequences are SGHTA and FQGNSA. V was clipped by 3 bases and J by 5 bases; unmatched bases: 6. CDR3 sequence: CASSLTSPRETQYF. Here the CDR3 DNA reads TGTGCCAGCAGCTTGACTAGCCCCCGGGAGACCCAGTACTTC.

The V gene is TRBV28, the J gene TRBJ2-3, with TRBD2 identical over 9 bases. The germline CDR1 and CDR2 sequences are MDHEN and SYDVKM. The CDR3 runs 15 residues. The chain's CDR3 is CALSGSNIGTDTQYF. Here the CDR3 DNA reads TGTGCACTTAGCGGGAGTAATATCGGGACAGATACGCAGTATTTT.

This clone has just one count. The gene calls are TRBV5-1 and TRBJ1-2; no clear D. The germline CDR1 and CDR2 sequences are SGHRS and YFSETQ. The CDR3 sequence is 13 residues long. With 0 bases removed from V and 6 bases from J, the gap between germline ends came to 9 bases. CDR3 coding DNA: TGCGCCAGCAGCTTGGGCTCAACGGATGGCTACACCTTC. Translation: CASSLGSTDGYTF.

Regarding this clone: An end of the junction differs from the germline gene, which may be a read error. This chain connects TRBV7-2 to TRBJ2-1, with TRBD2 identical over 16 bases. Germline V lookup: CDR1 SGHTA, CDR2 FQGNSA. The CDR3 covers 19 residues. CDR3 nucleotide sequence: TGTGCCAGCAGCCCTTGGGGACTAGCGGGAGGGCCCTCCAACAATGAGCAGTTCTTC. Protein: CASSPWGLAGGPSNNEQFF.

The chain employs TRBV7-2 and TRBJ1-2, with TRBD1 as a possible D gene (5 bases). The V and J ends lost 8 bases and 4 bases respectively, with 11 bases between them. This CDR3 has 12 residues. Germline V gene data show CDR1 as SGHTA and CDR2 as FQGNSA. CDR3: CASGAQGYGYTF. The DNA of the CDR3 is TGTGCCAGCGGTGCCCAGGGCTATGGCTACACCTTC.

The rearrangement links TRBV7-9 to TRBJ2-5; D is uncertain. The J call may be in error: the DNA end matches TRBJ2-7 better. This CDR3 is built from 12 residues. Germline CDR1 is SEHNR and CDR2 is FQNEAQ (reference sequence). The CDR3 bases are TGTGCCAGCAGCTTAGTTTCCTACGAGCAGTACTTC. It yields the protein CASSLVSYEQYF.

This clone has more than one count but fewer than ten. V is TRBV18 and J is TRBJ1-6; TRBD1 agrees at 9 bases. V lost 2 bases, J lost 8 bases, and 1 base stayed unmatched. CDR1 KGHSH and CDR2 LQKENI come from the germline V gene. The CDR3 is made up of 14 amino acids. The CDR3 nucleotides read TGTGCCAGCTCACCAAGGGACAGGGATTCACCCCTCCACTTT. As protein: CASSPRDRDSPLHF.

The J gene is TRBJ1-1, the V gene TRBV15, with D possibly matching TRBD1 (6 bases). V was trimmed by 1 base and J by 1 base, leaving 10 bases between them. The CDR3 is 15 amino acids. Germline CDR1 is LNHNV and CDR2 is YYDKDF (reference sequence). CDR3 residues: CATSRAGGRNTEAFF. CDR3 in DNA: TGTGCCACCAGCAGAGCGGGGGGCAGGAACACTGAAGCTTTCTTT. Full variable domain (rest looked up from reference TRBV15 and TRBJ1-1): DAMVIQNPRYQVTQFGKPVTLSCSQTLNHNVMYWYQQKSSQAPKLLFHYYDKDFNNEADTPDNFQSRRPNTSFCFLDIRSPGLGDTAMYLCATSRAGGRNTEAFFGQGTRLTVV.

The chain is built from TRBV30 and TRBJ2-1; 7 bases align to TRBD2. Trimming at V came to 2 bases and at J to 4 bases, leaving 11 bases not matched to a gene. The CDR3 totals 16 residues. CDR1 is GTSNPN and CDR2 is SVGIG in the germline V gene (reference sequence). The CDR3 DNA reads TGTGCCTGGAGTACCCCGGGGGGAGGGAATTACAATGAGCAGTTCTTC. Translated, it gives CAWSTPGGGNYNEQFF.

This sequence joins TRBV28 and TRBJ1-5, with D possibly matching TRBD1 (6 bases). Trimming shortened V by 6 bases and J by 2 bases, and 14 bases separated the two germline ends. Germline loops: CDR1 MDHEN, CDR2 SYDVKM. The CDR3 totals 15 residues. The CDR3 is CASRGATIGNQPQHF. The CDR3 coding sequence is TGTGCCAGCAGGGGGGCCACCATCGGCAATCAGCCCCAGCATTTT.

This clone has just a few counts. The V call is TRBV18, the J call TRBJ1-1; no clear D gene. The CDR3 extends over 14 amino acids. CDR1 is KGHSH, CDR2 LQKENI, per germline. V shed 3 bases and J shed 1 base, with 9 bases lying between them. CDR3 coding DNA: TGTGCCAGCTCACCGCAAGAGCAGAACACTGAAGCTTTCTTT. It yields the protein CASSPQEQNTEAFF.

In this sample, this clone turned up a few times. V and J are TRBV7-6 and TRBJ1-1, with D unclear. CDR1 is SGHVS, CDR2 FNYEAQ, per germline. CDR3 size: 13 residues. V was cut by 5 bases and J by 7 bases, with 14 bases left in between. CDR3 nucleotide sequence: TGTGCCAGCAGCCTTGAGGCTCGTCGTGAAGCTTTCTTT. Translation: CASSLEARREAFF.

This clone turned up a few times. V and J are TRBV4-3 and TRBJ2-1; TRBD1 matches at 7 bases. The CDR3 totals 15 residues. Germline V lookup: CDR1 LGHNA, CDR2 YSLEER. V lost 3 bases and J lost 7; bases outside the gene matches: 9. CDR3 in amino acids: CASSHLDRAQNEQFF. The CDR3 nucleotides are TGCGCCAGCAGCCACCTCGACAGGGCTCAAAATGAGCAGTTCTTC.

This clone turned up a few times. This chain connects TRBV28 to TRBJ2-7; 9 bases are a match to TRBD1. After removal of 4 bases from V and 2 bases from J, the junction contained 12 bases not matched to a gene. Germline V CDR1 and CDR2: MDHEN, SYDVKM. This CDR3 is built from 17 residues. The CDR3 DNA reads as TGTGCCAGCAGTTCGACAGGGGGGCGGCATTTAGCCTACGAGCAGTACTTC. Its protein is CASSSTGGRHLAYEQYF.

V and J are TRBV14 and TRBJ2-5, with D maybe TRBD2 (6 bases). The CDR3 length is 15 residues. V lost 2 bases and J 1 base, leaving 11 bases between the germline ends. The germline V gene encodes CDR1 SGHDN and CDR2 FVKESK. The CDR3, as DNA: TGTGCCAGCAGCCAATTAGGGACTGCCCAAGAGACCCAGTACTTC. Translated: CASSQLGTAQETQYF.

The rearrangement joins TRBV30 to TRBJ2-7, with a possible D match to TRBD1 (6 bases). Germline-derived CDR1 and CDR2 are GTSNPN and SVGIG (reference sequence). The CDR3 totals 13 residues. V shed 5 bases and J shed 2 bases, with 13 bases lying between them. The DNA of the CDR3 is TGTGCCTGGGAACCGGGACAAACCTACGAGCAGTACTTC. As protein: CAWEPGQTYEQYF.

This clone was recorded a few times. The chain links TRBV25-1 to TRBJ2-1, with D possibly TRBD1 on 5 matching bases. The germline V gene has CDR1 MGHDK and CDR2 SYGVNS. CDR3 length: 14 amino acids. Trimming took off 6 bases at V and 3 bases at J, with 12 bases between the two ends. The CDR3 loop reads CASRSVDSYNEQFF. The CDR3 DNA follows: TGTGCCAGCAGGTCCGTCGACAGCTACAATGAGCAGTTCTTC.